One and the same sample provided the 16 T cell receptor beta chains below, sequenced in a study of identical twins. TCRdb itself ran the 5' RACE reads through MiXCR, one entry per CDR3 protein. The repertoire holds 1,800,000 or so distinct CDR3 sequences, less than 35% seen once, with 0.25% to 0.3% in the top ten. Sequencing was performed on cord blood. Every receptor here comes from a newborn girl in good health.

This clonotype was seen a few times. The rearrangement uses TRBV5-1 and TRBJ2-1; D remains unclear. The V end was cut by 9 bases, the J end by 0 bases, with 13 bases between. This CDR3 comprises 14 residues. Germline loops: CDR1 SGHRS, CDR2 YFSETQ. The CDR3 region is CATGPDSSYNEQFF. The CDR3 region has the DNA TGCGCCACTGGACCGGATAGCTCCTACAATGAGCAGTTCTTC. Full variable domain (remainder filled in from reference TRBV5-1 and TRBJ2-1): KAGVTQTPRYLIKTRGQQVTLSCSPISGHRSVSWYQQTPGQGLQFLFEYFSETQRNKGNFPGRFSGRQFSNSRSEMNVSTLELGDSALYLCATGPDSSYNEQFFGPGTRLTVL.

This clonotype occurred many times. The chain couples TRBV3-1 to TRBJ2-5; D is unresolved. CDR3 length: 12 amino acids. Trimming removed 2 bases from V and 4 bases from J, with 5 bases in between. From germline, CDR1 is LGHDT and CDR2 YNNKEL (reference sequence). Written as DNA, the CDR3 is TGTGCCAGCAGCCAATTACGAGAGACCCAGTACTTC. As protein: CASSQLRETQYF.

This clonotype was counted a few times. The CDR3 here is CASSFGELAGGNNEQYF. For the CDR3, the DNA is TGTGCCAGCAGTTTTGGGGAATTAGCGGGGGGTAACAATGAGCAGTACTTC. V gene TRBV12-3 or TRBV12-4 combines with J gene TRBJ2-5; 10 bases align to TRBD2. The V segment lost 3 bases and the J segment 11 bases; nucleotides outside the gene matches: 18. This CDR3 is 17 amino acids long.

V gene TRBV20-1 combines with J gene TRBJ1-3, with D possibly TRBD1 on 6 matching bases. The CDR3 has 13 amino acids. CDR1 DFQATT and CDR2 SNEGSKA come from the germline V gene (reference sequence). The V end lost 5 bases, the J end lost 4 bases, and 12 bases lay between the germline ends. The CDR3 sequence: CSAPQGGGNTIYF. CDR3 DNA sequence: TGCAGTGCTCCACAGGGAGGCGGAAACACCATATATTTT.

The rearrangement uses TRBV7-2 and TRBJ2-5, with D tentatively TRBD2 (5 bases). The CDR3 runs 14 residues. Germline loops: CDR1 SGHTA, CDR2 FQGNSA. The V end was cut by 5 bases, the J end by 5 bases, with 15 bases between. Written as DNA, the CDR3 is TGTGCCAGCAGCCCTCAACTAGGAAGCGAGACCCAGTACTTC. This encodes CASSPQLGSETQYF.

This clonotype was counted a few times. The chain employs TRBV6-5 and TRBJ2-3; TRBD2 matches 9 bases. The CDR3 covers 16 residues. With V trimmed by 6 bases and J by 6 bases, 13 bases remained unmatched. Germline V gene lookup returns CDR1 MNHEY and CDR2 SVGAGI. Here the CDR3 DNA reads TGTGCCAGCAGCACTAGACTAGCGGAGAGAAGGGATACGCAGTATTTT. It specifies CASSTRLAERRDTQYF.

This clonotype was seen repeatedly, ten times or more. The rearrangement links TRBV28 to TRBJ2-7; D is perhaps TRBD1 (6 bases). The ends were cut back, 5 bases at V and 4 bases at J, with 12 bases in the middle. CDR3 length: 13 amino acids. CDR1 and CDR2 from the germline V gene are MDHEN and SYDVKM. The CDR3 bases are TGTGCCAGCAGTGTCACTCAGGGGTACGAGCAGTACTTC. Translation gives CASSVTQGYEQYF. The variable domain in full, with the rest retrieved from reference TRBV28 and TRBJ2-7, is DVKVTQSSRYLVKRTGEKVFLECVQDMDHENMFWYRQDPGLGLRLIYFSYDVKMKEKGDIPEGYSVSREKKERFSLILESASTNQTSMYLCASSVTQGYEQYFGPGTRLTVT.

The J gene is TRBJ2-1, the V gene TRBV4-1; a possible D gene is TRBD2 (6 bases). V was clipped by 0 bases and J by 4 bases, with 13 bases between them. This CDR3 has 16 residues. Per germline, CDR1 MGHRA and CDR2 YSYEKL. CDR3 sequence: CASSQDGIAVYNEQFF. As DNA, the CDR3 is TGCGCCAGCAGCCAAGATGGAATAGCGGTTTACAATGAGCAGTTCTTC.

Concerning this clonotype itself: Its ends do not fully match the called genes, so a read error is possible. The rearrangement links TRBV20-1 to TRBJ2-3; a weak D match, TRBD2 (6 bases). CDR1 and CDR2 (germline): DFQATT, SNEGSKA (reference sequence). The CDR3 has 14 amino acids. CDR3 DNA: TGCAGTGCCAGAGGCGGGGAGGGCACAGATACGCAGTATTTT. Amino acids: CSARGGEGTDTQYF.

The sample holds a few counts of this clonotype. The rearrangement uses TRBV20-1 and TRBJ1-1; D possibly corresponds to TRBD1 (5 bases). Germline CDR1 DFQATT, CDR2 SNEGSKA (reference sequence). The CDR3 runs to 14 residues. V was pared by 3 bases and J by 3 bases, with 14 bases between. For the CDR3, the DNA is TGCAGTGCTAGCCCTGGGGAAGGGGACACTGAAGCTTTCTTT. This gives the protein CSASPGEGDTEAFF.

The chain links TRBV7-2 to TRBJ2-1; D is possibly TRBD1 (5 bases). The CDR3 length is 15 residues. The germline gives CDR1 SGHTA, CDR2 FQGNSA. The V end lost 2 bases, the J end lost 2 bases, and 10 bases lay between the germline ends. The chain's CDR3 is CASSLRGTTYNEQFF. CDR3 nucleotides: TGTGCCAGCAGCTTAAGGGGCACTACCTACAATGAGCAGTTCTTC.

The chain joins TRBV5-1 to TRBJ2-5; possible D gene TRBD1, 6 bases. Deletions cut 6 bases from V and 5 bases from J, with 17 bases between. The CDR3 extends over 14 amino acids. Looked up from germline, CDR1 is SGHRS and CDR2 is YFSETQ. The CDR3 region has the DNA TGCGCCAGCACCGACCCGCGCCAGGGGGAGACCCAGTACTTC. Translating it yields CASTDPRQGETQYF.

This clonotype has more than one count but fewer than ten. The chain uses TRBV4-2 and TRBJ1-6, with 7 bases matching TRBD1. CDR1 and CDR2 (germline): LGHNA, YNFKEQ. The CDR3 consists of 16 residues. V lost 3 bases to trimming and J lost 0 bases; unmatched junction nucleotides: 2. The CDR3 region has the DNA TGTGCCAGCAGCCAGAGGGACAGCTCCTATAATTCACCCCTCCACTTT. Translation: CASSQRDSSYNSPLHF.

V gene TRBV20-1 combines with J gene TRBJ1-5, with D perhaps matching TRBD1 (6 bases). Germline values: CDR1 DFQATT, CDR2 SNEGSKA (reference sequence). V was shortened by 4 bases and J by 3 bases, with 16 bases between the two germline ends. This CDR3 region has 15 residues. The CDR3 DNA sequence: TGCAGTGCTACAAAGACAGGTCCCAACAATCAGCCCCAGCATTTT. This encodes CSATKTGPNNQPQHF.

Only a few counts were recorded for this clonotype. The chain joins TRBV2 to TRBJ2-1; 12 bases map to TRBD2. V gave up 8 bases and J gave up 3 bases; unmatched junction bases: 5. Germline-derived CDR1 and CDR2 are SNHLY and FYNNEI. This CDR3 is built from 15 residues. In nucleotides, the CDR3 is TGTGCCAGCCGACTAGCGGGAGTCTTCTACAATGAGCAGTTCTTC. Translation: CASRLAGVFYNEQFF.

The CDR3 DNA reads TGTGCCAGCAGCCAAGATGGAAGCGCTTCAGATACGCAGTATTTT. Its translation is CASSQDGSASDTQYF. The chain uses TRBV19 and TRBJ2-3; D is undetermined. The CDR3 extends over 15 amino acids. Trimming shortened V by 9 bases and J by 4 bases, and 20 bases separated the two germline ends. Germline V gene lookup returns CDR1 LNHDA and CDR2 SQIVND (reference sequence).